The 23 T cell receptor beta chains reported below all come from one sample, sequenced in a study of regulatory T cells in long-lasting Graves disease. Time point noted: newly diagnosed GD, antithyroid drugs for less than 3 months. The authors made the TCR library using RNA they extracted from PBMCs. Investigators prepared the TCR beta libraries by applying iRepertoire HTBI primers and Arm-PCR of CDR3 regions. TCRdb fed the multiplex PCR reads into MiXCR, producing one record per CDR3 protein. The sample has 450,000 to 700,000 distinct CDR3 sequences, about 13% seen once. These data also formed part of another study, on T cells in Graves' hyperthyroidism and ophthalmopathy.

The input for sequencing was peripheral blood mononuclear cells (PBMCs), taken at new diagnosis, from a patient treated with antithyroid drugs. These receptors all stem from a man aged 25 to 40 with Graves disease.

Concerning this clonotype: A junction end diverges from the germline sequence, so it may reflect a read error. This chain joins TRBV19 and TRBJ1-2, with TRBD1 as a possible D gene (5 bases). CDR1 is LNHDA, CDR2 SQIVND, per germline (reference sequence). The CDR3 totals 15 residues. The CDR3 sequence is CASSVEDSFFYGYTF. The CDR3 DNA sequence: TGTGCCAGTAGTGTAGAAGACAGCTTTTTCTATGGCTACACCTTC.

The gene calls are TRBV19 and TRBJ1-1; possibly TRBD1 for D (6 bases). The CDR3 extends over 14 amino acids. V was pared by 2 bases and J by 4 bases, with 11 bases between. CDR1 is LNHDA and CDR2 is SQIVND in the germline V gene (reference sequence). CDR3 nucleotide sequence: TGTGCCAGTAGTATACGGGGGGCCGGCACTGAAGCTTTCTTT. Its translation is CASSIRGAGTEAFF. Full variable domain (remainder filled in from reference TRBV19 and TRBJ1-1): DGGITQSPKYLFRKEGQNVTLSCEQNLNHDAMYWYRQDPGQGLRLIYYSQIVNDFQKGDIAEGYSVSREKKESFPLTVTSAQKNPTAFYLCASSIRGAGTEAFFGQGTRLTVV.

The rearrangement links TRBV10-3 to TRBJ2-7; tentative D call: TRBD1 (6 bases). Looked up from germline, CDR1 is ENHRY and CDR2 is SYGVKD. The ends were cut back, 6 bases at V and 0 bases at J, with 9 bases in the middle. The CDR3 extends over 13 amino acids. The CDR3 is CAIRATGSYEQYF. CDR3 DNA: TGTGCCATCAGAGCGACAGGCTCCTACGAGCAGTACTTC.

This clonotype occurred once. An end of the junction does not agree with germline; a read error may underlie this. The V gene is TRBV12-3 or TRBV12-4, the J gene TRBJ2-1; D gene uncertain. The CDR3 loop spans 13 amino acids. The CDR3 DNA is TGTGCCAGCAGTTTACTTGCTTCTGAGACCCGGTACTTC. This codes for CASSLLASETRYF.

This clonotype was counted a few times. The rearrangement links TRBV29-1 to TRBJ2-3, with 16 bases fitting TRBD2. The CDR3 spans 16 residues. In germline, CDR1 is SQVTM, CDR2 ANQGSEA. The V gene end was trimmed by 8 bases and the J gene end by 3 bases; junction bases not matched to a gene: 8. The CDR3: CSSGTSGRAGTDTQYF. The CDR3, as DNA: TGCAGCAGCGGGACTAGCGGGAGGGCCGGGACAGATACGCAGTATTTT.

As DNA, the CDR3 is TGTGCCAGCTCACCCATGAGGGAGAAGAGTTCTGGCTATGGCTACACCTTC. Translating it yields CASSPMREKSSGYGYTF. The J gene is TRBJ1-2, the V gene TRBV18; D gene uncertain. CDR3 length equals 17 residues. Trimming stripped 3 bases from V and 4 bases from J, with 21 bases between. From germline, CDR1 is KGHSH and CDR2 LQKENI.

This clonotype occurred many times. The chain uses TRBV10-3 and TRBJ2-7, with 9 bases matching TRBD2. The CDR3 covers 15 residues. Per the germline V gene, CDR1 is ENHRY and CDR2 is SYGVKD. V lost 4 bases, J lost 5 bases, and 9 bases stayed unmatched. DNA for the CDR3: TGTGCCATCAGTGGGTTCCTAGCGGGAAGCGACGAGCAGTACTTC. This sequence encodes CAISGFLAGSDEQYF.

The gene calls are TRBV6-1 and TRBJ1-2; D not resolved. The germline V gene encodes CDR1 MNHNS and CDR2 SASEGT. The CDR3 runs 14 residues. Deletions cut 6 bases from V and 7 bases from J, with 18 bases between. CDR3 sequence reads: CASRRDGGVAGYTF. CDR3 sequence (DNA): TGTGCCAGCAGAAGAGACGGCGGGGTGGCTGGCTACACCTTC.

The genes are TRBV12-3 or TRBV12-4 and TRBJ2-3, with TRBD2 identical over 12 bases. V lost 5 bases to trimming and J lost 2 bases; unmatched junction nucleotides: 8. The CDR3 has 17 amino acids. The CDR3 bases are TGTGCCAGCAGTCCTTCTAGCGGGAGGGCCGCCACAGATACGCAGTATTTT. This sequence encodes CASSPSSGRAATDTQYF.

Ten or more counts support this clonotype. The chain links TRBV3-1 to TRBJ1-5, with D possibly TRBD1 on 6 matching bases. The V gene's germline CDR1 is LGHDT and CDR2 YNNKEL (reference sequence). The CDR3 covers 16 residues. V lost 3 bases to trimming and J lost 5 bases, with 17 bases between them. CDR3 amino acids: CASSHADSLGDQPQHF. In nucleotides, the CDR3 is TGTGCCAGCAGCCATGCGGACAGTCTCGGGGATCAGCCCCAGCATTTT.

On this clonotype itself: This may come from a read error, since a much larger clone is one base off. Lacking the conserved final phenylalanine or tryptophan, this CDR3 likely reflects a read error. CDR3 DNA sequence: TGTGCCAGCAGTTACTTAGGGGGTGGCTACACCCTC. It specifies CASSYLGGGYTL. This sequence joins TRBV6-5 and TRBJ1-2; D may be TRBD1 (6 bases). Germline V gene sequence: CDR1 MNHEY, CDR2 SVGAGI. This CDR3 comprises 12 residues. Deletions cut 1 base from V and 7 bases from J, with 7 bases between.

The chain combines TRBV10-1 with TRBJ2-1, with 8 bases matching TRBD2. From germline, CDR1 is WNHNN and CDR2 SYGVQD (reference sequence). V dropped 4 bases and J dropped 2; count of bases not matched to a gene: 7. The CDR3 has 16 amino acids. As DNA, the CDR3 is TGCGCCAGCAGTGGCCCTTCTAGCGGGCCCTACAATGAGCAGTTCTTC. Translation gives CASSGPSSGPYNEQFF.

The chain employs TRBV13 and TRBJ2-7, with 7 bases identical to TRBD2. The CDR3 spans 16 residues. V gave up 0 bases and J gave up 1 base; unmatched junction bases: 6. CDR1 and CDR2 from the germline V gene are PRHDT and FYEKMQ (reference sequence). CDR3 amino acids: CASSLGRGSGSYEQYF. The CDR3, as DNA: TGTGCCAGCAGCTTAGGACGCGGGAGTGGTTCCTACGAGCAGTACTTC. The variable domain in full, completed from reference TRBV13 and TRBJ2-7, reads AAGVIQSPRHLIKEKRETATLKCYPIPRHDTVYWYQQGPGQDPQFLISFYEKMQSDKGSIPDRFSAQQFSDYHSELNMSSLELGDSALYFCASSLGRGSGSYEQYFGPGTRLTVT.

The V gene is TRBV2, the J gene TRBJ1-2; TRBD1 matches at 7 bases. Germline V gene data show CDR1 as SNHLY and CDR2 as FYNNEI. J gave up 8 bases and V 1 base, and 4 bases lay outside the gene matches. The CDR3 covers 13 residues. The CDR3: CASSEGTGGGYTF. The CDR3 DNA sequence: TGTGCCAGCAGTGAAGGGACAGGAGGCGGCTACACCTTC.

This clonotype was seen ten or more times. V usage is TRBV7-2 and J usage is TRBJ2-5; D ambiguous. Trimming left V 3 bases short and J 9 bases short, with 11 bases between. Germline V gene sequence: CDR1 SGHTA, CDR2 FQGNSA. The CDR3 runs to 12 residues. The CDR3 protein is CASSLDREAQYF. The CDR3 DNA follows: TGTGCCAGCAGCTTGGACCGCGAGGCCCAGTACTTC.

This clonotype was counted ten times or more. V gene TRBV3-1 combines with J gene TRBJ2-2, with D tentatively TRBD1 or TRBD2 (5 bases each). CDR1 LGHDT and CDR2 YNNKEL come from the germline V gene (reference sequence). This CDR3 comprises 11 residues. V was shortened by 8 bases and J by 5 bases, with 6 bases between the two germline ends. For the CDR3, the DNA is TGTGCCAGCGAGGGGACCGGGGAGCTGTTTTTT. This sequence encodes CASEGTGELFF.

The J gene is TRBJ2-3, the V gene TRBV5-4; 8 bases match TRBD1. The CDR3 is made up of 15 amino acids. With V trimmed by 5 bases and J by 4 bases, 9 bases remained unmatched. Germline V gene data show CDR1 as SGHNT and CDR2 as YYREEE (reference sequence). DNA for the CDR3: TGTGCCAGCAGATCTACAGGGGGGTTACCAGATACGCAGTATTTT. Translating it yields CASRSTGGLPDTQYF.

This clonotype was counted ten times or more. This chain connects TRBV30 to TRBJ2-1; no clear D gene. The ends were cut back, 0 bases at V and 0 bases at J, with 6 bases in the middle. CDR1 GTSNPN and CDR2 SVGIG come from the germline V gene (reference sequence). This CDR3 has 14 residues. The CDR3 nucleotides are TGTGCCTGGAGTGTTTTCAGCTCCTACAATGAGCAGTTCTTC. Encoded protein: CAWSVFSSYNEQFF.

This clonotype was counted only a few times. This chain uses TRBV24-1 with TRBJ2-7, with D perhaps TRBD1 (5 bases). Germline V gives CDR1 KGHDR, CDR2 SFDVKD. The CDR3 sequence is 14 residues long. The V end was cut by 4 bases, the J end by 4 bases, with 13 bases between. The CDR3: CATSETDTFYEQYF. The DNA of the CDR3 is TGTGCCACCAGTGAAACGGACACCTTTTACGAGCAGTACTTC.

This clonotype was counted ten times or more. V gene TRBV5-1 combines with J gene TRBJ1-1; D is uncertain. Germline CDR1 and CDR2: SGHRS and YFSETQ. This CDR3 has 14 amino acids. V was clipped by 1 base and J by 1 base, with 8 bases between them. In DNA form, the CDR3 reads TGCGCCAGCAGCTTGTACTGGTGGAACACTGAAGCTTTCTTT. As protein: CASSLYWWNTEAFF.

This clonotype occurred many times. V and J are TRBV6-1 and TRBJ1-1; 7 nucleotides line up with TRBD1. CDR1 is MNHNS, CDR2 SASEGT, per germline. The V segment lost 6 bases and the J segment 8 bases; nucleotides outside the gene matches: 6. The CDR3 spans 12 residues. The CDR3 sequence is CASRFGQVEAFF. The CDR3 DNA reads as TGTGCCAGCAGATTCGGACAGGTCGAAGCTTTCTTT.

The V and J genes are TRBV9 and TRBJ2-3; 12 nucleotides agree with TRBD1. Trimming cost V 4 bases and J 3 bases; bases outside gene matches: 6. The CDR3 covers 16 residues. Germline V gives CDR1 SGDLS, CDR2 YYNGEE. CDR3 loop: CASSPGTGGATDTQYF. CDR3 sequence (DNA): TGTGCCAGCAGCCCGGGGACAGGGGGCGCAACAGATACGCAGTATTTT.

This clonotype was counted at least ten times. The rearrangement joins TRBV5-1 to TRBJ2-7; TRBD2 might be the D (6 bases). Germline V gene sequence: CDR1 SGHRS, CDR2 YFSETQ. The V end was cut by 1 base, the J end by 2 bases, with 7 bases between. This CDR3 spans 13 amino acids. The CDR3 spells CASSLWGAYEQYF. CDR3 coding DNA: TGCGCCAGCAGCTTGTGGGGGGCCTACGAGCAGTACTTC.